What follows are 26 T cell receptor beta chains derived from one specimen sequenced in a study of T cell responses to AZD1222 COVID-19 vaccine. Libraries were prepared by immunoSEQ multiplex PCR; TCRdb keeps only in-frame clonotypes and omits some of them. The data contain around 180,000 clones, around 87% of them singletons. The sample here was peripheral blood, taken on day 0 of MenACWY control vaccination. Receptors originate from an adult in good health.

The chain employs TRBV28 and TRBJ1-4; TRBD1 is a possible D gene (5 bases). The germline CDR1 and CDR2 sequences are MDHEN and SYDVKM. This CDR3 has 16 residues. With 7 bases removed from V and 5 bases from J, the gap between germline ends came to 20 bases. The CDR3 nucleotides read TGTGCCAGCAACTTGGGGCTGGGGGGAGGGAATGAAAAACTGTTTTTT. Translating gives CASNLGLGGGNEKLFF. Combining the CDR3 with reference TRBV28 and TRBJ1-4 gives the whole variable domain DVKVTQSSRYLVKRTGEKVFLECVQDMDHENMFWYRQDPGLGLRLIYFSYDVKMKEKGDIPEGYSVSREKKERFSLILESASTNQTSMYLCASNLGLGGGNEKLFFGSGTQLSVL.

Comment on this clone: In the same sample, other DNA sequences code for this CDR3. This chain joins TRBV20-1 and TRBJ2-1; D not resolved. Trimming took off 0 bases at V and 6 bases at J, with 0 bases between the two ends. The CDR3 sequence is 10 residues long. The germline V gene has CDR1 DFQATT and CDR2 SNEGSKA (reference sequence). CDR3 DNA sequence: TGCAGTGCTAGAGACAATGAGCAGTTCTTC. As protein: CSARDNEQFF.

V gene TRBV7-8 combines with J gene TRBJ1-5; the D is unclear. CDR1 SGHVS and CDR2 FQNEAQ come from the germline V gene. CDR3 size: 13 residues. Deletions cut 0 bases from V and 11 bases from J, with 11 bases between. The CDR3 DNA reads as TGTGCCAGCAGCTTAGCTGATAGGGAGGCCCAGCATTTT. Translated: CASSLADREAQHF.

The chain employs TRBV6-5 and TRBJ1-1, with D tentatively TRBD1 (6 bases). Trimming left V 4 bases short and J 6 bases short, with 15 bases between. This CDR3 has 14 amino acids. The germline V gene has CDR1 MNHEY and CDR2 SVGAGI. For the CDR3, the DNA is TGTGCCAGCAGTTCCTGGACAGTTGGGGCTGAAGCTTTCTTT. Translation: CASSSWTVGAEAFF.

V usage is TRBV15 and J usage is TRBJ2-5; 7 positions agree with TRBD1. This CDR3 has 16 residues. The V segment lost 5 bases and the J segment 2 bases; nucleotides outside the gene matches: 11. From germline, CDR1 is LNHNV and CDR2 YYDKDF (reference sequence). CDR3 bases: TGTGCCACCAGCCTACGGACAGGCTACCCTCAAGAGACCCAGTACTTC. Protein: CATSLRTGYPQETQYF. Complete variable domain (other parts from reference TRBV15 and TRBJ2-5): DAMVIQNPRYQVTQFGKPVTLSCSQTLNHNVMYWYQQKSSQAPKLLFHYYDKDFNNEADTPDNFQSRRPNTSFCFLDIRSPGLGDTAMYLCATSLRTGYPQETQYFGPGTRLLVL.

The rearrangement joins TRBV9 to TRBJ2-7, with D possibly TRBD2 on 6 matching bases. V lost 3 bases and J lost 6, with 16 bases in between. Looked up from germline, CDR1 is SGDLS and CDR2 is YYNGEE. This CDR3 comprises 14 residues. Here the CDR3 DNA reads TGTGCCAGCAGCGCGTCTAGCGCCTCTTCCGAGCAGTACTTC. Translation gives CASSASSASSEQYF.

The chain is built from TRBV9 and TRBJ1-6; TRBD1 might be the D (6 bases). The CDR3 totals 16 residues. Germline V CDR1 and CDR2: SGDLS, YYNGEE. V lost 3 bases to trimming and J lost 6 bases, with 16 bases between them. The CDR3 reads CASSEGGRRGNSPLHF. CDR3 DNA: TGTGCCAGCAGCGAGGGGGGGCGTCGAGGTAATTCACCCCTCCACTTT.

The V and J genes are TRBV19 and TRBJ1-3; possibly TRBD1 for D (6 bases). Germline V CDR1 and CDR2: LNHDA, SQIVND (reference sequence). Deletions cut 5 bases from V and 0 bases from J, with 11 bases between. The CDR3 loop spans 15 amino acids. The CDR3 DNA reads as TGTGCCAGTAGTTTGACAGGTCACTCTGGAAACACCATATATTTT. Its translation: CASSLTGHSGNTIYF.

The chain joins TRBV18 to TRBJ2-7; perhaps TRBD1 as D (5 bases). The CDR3 loop spans 15 amino acids. The germline V and J ends were trimmed by 0 bases and 2 bases, with 11 bases remaining between them. Germline assignment: CDR1 KGHSH and CDR2 LQKENI. In DNA form, the CDR3 reads TGTGCCAGCTCACCACCAGGGGTCATTGCCTACGAGCAGTACTTC. Its protein is CASSPPGVIAYEQYF.

This chain joins TRBV5-4 and TRBJ2-3; 14 nucleotides agree with TRBD2. With 3 bases clipped from V and 0 bases from J, the junction kept 12 bases outside the gene matches. The germline V gene has CDR1 SGHNT and CDR2 YYREEE (reference sequence). CDR3 length: 20 residues. As DNA, the CDR3 is TGTGCCAGCAGCTCACCAAGGGGACTAGCGGGAGACCCTAGCACAGATACGCAGTATTTT. Its protein product is CASSSPRGLAGDPSTDTQYF.

The chain has TRBV9 and TRBJ2-3; no definite D call. This CDR3 spans 12 amino acids. Trimming removed 4 bases at V and 4 bases at J, with 7 bases between. Germline CDR1 SGDLS, CDR2 YYNGEE. The CDR3 sequence: CASSQDPDTQYF. The CDR3 DNA is TGTGCCAGCAGCCAAGACCCAGATACGCAGTATTTT.

The chain has TRBV7-3 and TRBJ2-2, with D uncertain. The CDR3 covers 17 residues. The germline V gene encodes CDR1 SGHTA and CDR2 FQGTGA. The germline V and J ends were trimmed by 2 bases and 5 bases, with 18 bases remaining between them. The CDR3 DNA reads TGTGCCAGCAGCTTAGAAGCTGGAAGGGTGGGGACCGGGGAGCTGTTTTTT. Amino acids: CASSLEAGRVGTGELFF.

The genes are TRBV27 and TRBJ2-1; D is unresolved. Germline-derived CDR1 and CDR2 are MNHEY and SMNVEV (reference sequence). Trimming took 6 bases from V and 1 from J, leaving 10 bases between them. The CDR3 loop spans 14 amino acids. CDR3 amino acids: CASSRRGSYNEQFF. In DNA, the CDR3 is TGTGCCAGCAGCCGCCGAGGTTCCTACAATGAGCAGTTCTTC.

The rearrangement links TRBV5-4 to TRBJ2-7, with 8 bases identical to TRBD1. The CDR3 loop spans 13 amino acids. J gave up 2 bases and V 4 bases, and 2 bases lay outside the gene matches. CDR1 is SGHNT, CDR2 YYREEE, per germline (reference sequence). CDR3 bases: TGTGCCAGCAGCGTGGGACAGGCCTACGAGCAGTACTTC. It codes for CASSVGQAYEQYF.

This clone occurred a few times. At one end, the junction sequence differs from germline, possibly due to a read error. The chain recombines TRBV6-1 with TRBJ1-1; unclear D gene. The germline gives CDR1 MNHNS, CDR2 SASEGT. The CDR3 has 13 amino acids. The CDR3 here is CASREEGNTEAFF. Written as DNA, the CDR3 is TGTGCCAGCAGAGAAGAGGGGAACACTGAAGCTTTCTTT.

The rearrangement uses TRBV2 and TRBJ2-3, with D unresolved. The CDR3 consists of 14 residues. V lost 1 base and J lost 6, with 11 bases in between. Germline V CDR1 and CDR2: SNHLY, FYNNEI. The CDR3 DNA reads TGTGCCAGCAGTGAAGATGGCAGGCCGGATACGCAGTATTTT. As protein: CASSEDGRPDTQYF. Full variable domain (rest looked up from reference TRBV2 and TRBJ2-3): EPEVTQTPSHQVTQMGQEVILRCVPISNHLYFYWYRQILGQKVEFLVSFYNNEISEKSEIFDDQFSVERPDGSNFTLKIRSTKLEDSAMYFCASSEDGRPDTQYFGPGTRLTVL.

V is TRBV6-5 and J is TRBJ1-2; TRBD1 agrees at 9 bases. Germline V gene data show CDR1 as MNHEY and CDR2 as SVGAGI. The trim removed 6 bases at V and 7 bases at J, leaving 6 bases unmatched. CDR3 length: 13 amino acids. CDR3 coding DNA: TGTGCCAGCAGGCCTACAGGGGGCGTTGGCTACACCTTC. Translating gives CASRPTGGVGYTF.

The V and J genes are TRBV11-2 and TRBJ1-3; 9 nucleotides match TRBD1. This CDR3 spans 13 amino acids. The trim removed 7 bases at V and 6 bases at J, leaving 4 bases unmatched. Germline values: CDR1 SGHAT, CDR2 FQNNGV. In nucleotides, the CDR3 is TGTGCCAGCAAGAAACAGGGGGCAAACACCATATATTTT. The encoded protein is CASKKQGANTIYF. The full variable domain, its missing parts supplied by reference TRBV11-2 and TRBJ1-3, is EAGVAQSPRYKIIEKRQSVAFWCNPISGHATLYWYQQILGQGPKLLIQFQNNGVVDDSQLPKDRFSAERLKGVDSTLKIQPAKLEDSAVYLCASKKQGANTIYFGEGSWLTVV.

Remarks on this clone: The junction shows a germline mismatch at one end, possibly a read error. The rearrangement joins TRBV4-3 to TRBJ1-5; the D gene is possibly TRBD1 (6 bases). Germline V gene sequence: CDR1 LGHNA, CDR2 YSLEER. The CDR3 runs 19 residues. The DNA for the CDR3 is TGCGCCAGCAGCCAAGATCGGGTTGGCAGGGGCTATAGCAATCAGCACCAGCATTTT. Translating gives CASSQDRVGRGYSNQHQHF.

The chain combines TRBV2 with TRBJ1-1; D ambiguous. Germline CDR1 and CDR2: SNHLY and FYNNEI. Trimming left V 3 bases short and J 1 base short, with 12 bases between. CDR3 length: 15 residues. This chain's CDR3 is CASSDRRQPNTEAFF. CDR3 DNA: TGTGCCAGCAGTGATAGAAGACAACCGAACACTGAAGCTTTCTTT. The variable domain in full, completed from reference TRBV2 and TRBJ1-1, reads EPEVTQTPSHQVTQMGQEVILRCVPISNHLYFYWYRQILGQKVEFLVSFYNNEISEKSEIFDDQFSVERPDGSNFTLKIRSTKLEDSAMYFCASSDRRQPNTEAFFGQGTRLTVV.

This clone was seen only once. The chain carries TRBV19 and TRBJ1-4; D not certain. The CDR3 has 17 residues. Per germline, CDR1 LNHDA and CDR2 SQIVND (reference sequence). V was pared by 6 bases and J by 0 bases, with 17 bases between. The DNA of the CDR3 is TGTGCCAGTAGCCCCGGACGGTACGATCCAACTAATGAAAAACTGTTTTTT. Its protein is CASSPGRYDPTNEKLFF. The variable domain in full, completed from reference TRBV19 and TRBJ1-4, reads DGGITQSPKYLFRKEGQNVTLSCEQNLNHDAMYWYRQDPGQGLRLIYYSQIVNDFQKGDIAEGYSVSREKKESFPLTVTSAQKNPTAFYLCASSPGRYDPTNEKLFFGSGTQLSVL.

V usage is TRBV5-1 and J usage is TRBJ2-7, with D uncertain. V lost 2 bases to trimming and J lost 6 bases, with 18 bases between them. CDR3 length equals 15 residues. Germline V gene data show CDR1 as SGHRS and CDR2 as YFSETQ. For the CDR3, the DNA is TGCGCCAGCAGCTTCATTTCTGGGGTCCCTGTCGAGCAGTACTTC. Encoded protein: CASSFISGVPVEQYF.

The chain employs TRBV19 and TRBJ2-1; 7 bases agree with TRBD2. There are 17 residues in the CDR3. Losses at the gene ends were 5 bases for V and 5 bases for J; bases not matched to a gene: 15. Per germline, CDR1 LNHDA and CDR2 SQIVND (reference sequence). In DNA form, the CDR3 reads TGTGCCAGTAGTCCTCGAACTAGCGATTCCTCAAACAATGAGCAGTTCTTC. Residues: CASSPRTSDSSNNEQFF.

This rearrangement joins TRBV6-1 to TRBJ1-1; D call uncertain. Trimming shortened V by 9 bases and J by 1 base, and 12 bases separated the two germline ends. Germline V gives CDR1 MNHNS, CDR2 SASEGT. This CDR3 contains 13 residues. CDR3 in amino acids: CASFADKNTEAFF. As DNA, the CDR3 is TGTGCCAGTTTTGCCGACAAGAACACTGAAGCTTTCTTT.

For the CDR3, the DNA is TGTGCCAGCAGCTTAAGAAGAGTCACCGGGGAGCTGTTTTTT. Translating it yields CASSLRRVTGELFF. The chain links TRBV7-3 to TRBJ2-2, with D unclear. V was trimmed by 1 base and J by 4 bases, leaving 7 bases between them. Germline assignment: CDR1 SGHTA and CDR2 FQGTGA. There are 14 residues in the CDR3. The full variable domain, in which reference TRBV7-3 and TRBJ2-2 provide the parts outside the CDR3, is GAGVSQTPSNKVTEKGKYVELRCDPISGHTALYWYRQSLGQGPEFLIYFQGTGAADDSGLPNDRFFAVRPEGSVSTLKIQRTERGDSAVYLCASSLRRVTGELFFGEGSRLTVL.

V is TRBV18 and J is TRBJ1-6, with 10 bases matching TRBD1. Trimming removed 5 bases from V and 8 bases from J; junction bases left unmatched: 3. This CDR3 spans 14 amino acids. Germline V gives CDR1 KGHSH, CDR2 LQKENI. CDR3: CASSAGTGDSPLHF. CDR3 nucleotides: TGTGCCAGCTCAGCAGGGACAGGGGATTCACCCCTCCACTTT.